The rows below give T cell receptor beta chains drawn from one sample of a study of blood T cell repertoires in COVID-19. The data were produced by immunoSEQ multiplex PCR, yet TCRdb's version contains in-frame clones alone and is incomplete. Seen here are some 200,000 clones, 85% observed once, and the top ten hold over 2%. The source material was peripheral blood. Source of these receptors: a woman in her 70s with COVID-19, enrolled during active disease. Both conserved end residues are trimmed from each CDR3.

CDR3aa	v_gene
ASSLVSSGGTDTQY	TRBV5-5
ASRSPDRGNTGELF	TRBV28
ASSLDPRGEAF	TRBV11-3
ASSFKDRVNGYT	TRBV5-4
ASSQDITNYGYT	TRBV4-2
SVEGQGNGYT	TRBV29-1
ASSIRTGGSYGYT	TRBV7-2
ASSPPVSTYEQY	TRBV18
ASSGTSGNTGELF	TRBV2
SVLQGGLTEAF	TRBV29-1
SVRDENSPLH	TRBV29-1
ASSVVRDRVIQEQY	TRBV9
ASSPRGENLMTGKLF	TRBV18
ASSMKAAGVRGTDTQY	TRBV4-3
ASSLDRGEVYGYT	TRBV6-5
ASSSDRGIGTEAF	TRBV27
ASSRGGTYGYT	TRBV7-2
ASSFTTRTGVSSYEQY	TRBV11-3
ASTRTSGESGELF	TRBV19
ASSLDRVTEAF	TRBV11-3
ASSLPGGTNYGYT	TRBV19
ASNRAGGTEAF	TRBV6-6
AISESRQENTEAF	TRBV10-3
ASSRQGDSPLH	TRBV7-2
ASRQTGTVTYPGPEAF	TRBV7-3
ASSSRDALSGYT	TRBV13
ASNEGGTMNTEAF	TRBV11-3
ASSRPSGQVFEKLF	TRBV4-1
ASSDRVGSTEAF	TRBV2
ASSLAVTGATEAF	TRBV11-2
ASSDRASSGNTIY	TRBV19
ANQDSANTGELF	TRBV10-3
ASSLGGERNQPQH	TRBV5-1
ASTGGTGGIQPQH	TRBV6-5
ASSLGGYTDTQY	TRBV18
ASSEGLAGVYVGGETQY	TRBV7-2
AISLQGRDTQY	TRBV10-3
ASSSGGTGTNYGYT	TRBV7-8
ASSLKTRRAIDEQF	TRBV3-1/TRBV3-2
ASGTTGTRGYT	TRBV12-3/TRBV12-4
ASSLRGTGGGEQF	TRBV6-2/TRBV6-3
ASSEPGQGFQWGSPANYGYT	TRBV21-1
ASSYPDRGSYT	TRBV6-2/TRBV6-3
ASKVRLGAGHTGELF	TRBV19
ASGLGADQPQH	TRBV12-3/TRBV12-4
ASSFSGGLRTDTQY	TRBV6-6
ASSLPLSSGQGAMGTQY	TRBV27
ASSSSSGSLNEQF	TRBV7-3
ASSPSGAANYGYT	TRBV25-1
ASSLKRGLAGADTQY	TRBV11-2
ASSSSRSSGNTIY	TRBV7-9
ASSTGLAGERQF	TRBV7-3